The entry that follows covers one T cell receptor (beta chain) sequence. No antigen is known for it. The sample originates from a study of T cell responses to AZD1222 COVID-19 vaccine. Regarding the study as a whole: Regions 160-218 and 743-854 held dominance among vaccine-associated CD4 TCRs, which spanned spike.

The germline V gene encodes CDR1 SGHTA and CDR2 FQGNSA. Germline trimming cut 4 bases from V and 9 bases from J; bases unmatched to any gene: 8. This CDR3 is built from 14 residues. This table comes from immunoSEQ multiplex PCR, and its TCRdb copy is limited to in-frame clones, with some not included. The sample yields 250,000 to 300,000 clones, 90% to 95% seen once. The V call is TRBV7-2, the J call TRBJ2-2; 7 bases align to TRBD1. The starting material was peripheral blood, obtained 28 days after the second AZD1222 dose. The TCR originated in an adult who received the AZD1222 COVID-19 vaccine. The CDR3 sequence: CASSSRQGDRELFF. CDR3 coding DNA: TGTGCCAGCAGCTCAAGACAGGGTGACCGGGAGCTGTTTTTT.